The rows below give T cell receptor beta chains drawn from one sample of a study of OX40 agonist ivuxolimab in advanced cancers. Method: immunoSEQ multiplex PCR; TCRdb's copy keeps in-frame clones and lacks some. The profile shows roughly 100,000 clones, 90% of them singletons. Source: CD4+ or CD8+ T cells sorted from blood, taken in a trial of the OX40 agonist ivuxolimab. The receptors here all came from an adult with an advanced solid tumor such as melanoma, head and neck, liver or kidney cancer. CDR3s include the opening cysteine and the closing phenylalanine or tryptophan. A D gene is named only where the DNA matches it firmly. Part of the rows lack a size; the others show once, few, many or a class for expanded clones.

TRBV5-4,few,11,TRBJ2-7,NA,TGTGCCAGCAGCGAAGCCTACGAGCAGTACTTC,CASSEAYEQYF
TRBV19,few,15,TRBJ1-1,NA,TGTGCCAGTAGTATAGAGCAGAGACCATCAACTGAAGCTTTCTTT,CASSIEQRPSTEAFF
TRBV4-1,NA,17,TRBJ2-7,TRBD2,TGCGCCAGCAGCCAAGAATTAGAGCTAGCGGGCAACTACGAGCAGTACTTC,CASSQELELAGNYEQYF
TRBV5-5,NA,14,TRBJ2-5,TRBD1,TGTGCCAGCAGCTTGAGACAGGGGGGAGAGACCCAGTACTTC,CASSLRQGGETQYF
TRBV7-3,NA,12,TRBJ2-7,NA,TGTGCCAGCAGCTTAGTCAGGCTCCAGCAGTACTTC,CASSLVRLQQYF
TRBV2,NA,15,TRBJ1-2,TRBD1,TGTGCCAGCAGTGGTTCCCGGACAGGGTCGATTGGCTACACCTTC,CASSGSRTGSIGYTF
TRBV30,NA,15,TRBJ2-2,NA,TGTGCCTGGAGTAAGGCTTCTTCGGACACCGGGGAGCTGTTTTTT,CAWSKASSDTGELFF
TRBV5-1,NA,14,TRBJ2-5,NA,TGCGCCAGCAGCTTGATGACGATCCAAGAGACCCAGTACTTC,CASSLMTIQETQYF
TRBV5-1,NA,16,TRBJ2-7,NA,TGCGCCAGCAGCTCTGAACCACCCCTCCTTTACTACGAGCAGTACTTC,CASSSEPPLLYYEQYF
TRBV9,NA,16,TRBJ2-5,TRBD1,TGTGCCAGCAGCGCCAACCTAGGGACAGCCCAAGAGACCCAGTACTTC,CASSANLGTAQETQYF
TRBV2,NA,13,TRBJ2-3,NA,TGTGCCAGCACGGACGAGTACACAGATACGCAGTATTTT,CASTDEYTDTQYF
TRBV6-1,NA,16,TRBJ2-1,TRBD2,TGTGCCAGCAGTGAGACTAGCGGGAGTTCCTACAATGAGCAGTTCTTC,CASSETSGSSYNEQFF
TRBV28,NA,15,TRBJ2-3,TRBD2,TGTGCCAGCAGTTTACCCCCGGGAGGGACAGATACGCAGTATTTT,CASSLPPGGTDTQYF
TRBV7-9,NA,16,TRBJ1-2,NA,TGTGCCAGCAGCTTGGCAGGGGTCAGACCTAACTATGGCTACACCTTC,CASSLAGVRPNYGYTF
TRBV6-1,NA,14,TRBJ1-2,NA,TGTGCCAGCAGGGAGAGGGGTGAGTTCTATGGCTACACCTTC,CASRERGEFYGYTF
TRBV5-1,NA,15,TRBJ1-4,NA,TGCGCCAGCAGCTTGAGTGGTACAGGGCGTGAAAAACTGTTTTTT,CASSLSGTGREKLFF
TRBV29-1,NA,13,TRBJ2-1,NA,TGCAGCGTTGGGGGGCCCACCTACAATGAGCAGTTCTTC,CSVGGPTYNEQFF
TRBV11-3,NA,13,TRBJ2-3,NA,TGTGCCAGCAGTCCAAGTGCCTCCGGCAGGCAGTATTTT,CASSPSASGRQYF
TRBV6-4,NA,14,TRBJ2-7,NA,TGTGCCAGCAGTGGTTGCAGGGCTACAGACGAGCAGTACTTC,CASSGCRATDEQYF
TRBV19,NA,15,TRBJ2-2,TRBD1,TGTGCCAGTAGGCAAGACAGGGGCCCAGACGGGGAGCTGTTTTTT,CASRQDRGPDGELFF
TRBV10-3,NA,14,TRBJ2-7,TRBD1,TGTGCCATCAGGCAGGCAGGGGGTAGGGACGAGCAGTACTTC,CAIRQAGGRDEQYF
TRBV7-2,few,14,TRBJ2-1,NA,TGTGCCAGCAGCTTAGGGGACACGTACAATGAGCAGTTCTTC,CASSLGDTYNEQFF
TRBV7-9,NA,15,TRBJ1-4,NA,TGTGCCAGCAGCTTAGGCGGTGCTGCGGACGAAAAACTGTTTTTT,CASSLGGAADEKLFF
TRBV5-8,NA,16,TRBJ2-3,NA,TGTGCCAGCAGCTTCCTGGGGGCGGGGAACGGAGATACGCAGTATTTT,CASSFLGAGNGDTQYF
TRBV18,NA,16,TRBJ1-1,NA,TGTGCCAGCTCACCACAGGCAGCAAGCGGGGGCACTGAAGCTTTCTTT,CASSPQAASGGTEAFF
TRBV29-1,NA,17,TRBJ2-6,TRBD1,TGCAGCGCCCGAGCCGGGACAGGGGGCTTTGGGGCCAACGTCCTGACTTTC,CSARAGTGGFGANVLTF
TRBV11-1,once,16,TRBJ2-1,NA,TGTGCCAGCAGCCCTACAAACGGGAATTCCTACAATGAGCAGTTCTTC,CASSPTNGNSYNEQFF
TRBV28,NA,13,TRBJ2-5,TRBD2,TGTGCCGCACAGGCTAGCGGGGAAGAGACCCAGTACTTC,CAAQASGEETQYF
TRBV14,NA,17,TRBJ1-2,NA,TGTGCCAGCAGCCTAGACATGAGGGGCCTCGGCGACTATGGCTACACCTTC,CASSLDMRGLGDYGYTF
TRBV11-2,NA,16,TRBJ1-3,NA,TGTGCCAGCAGCTTTTCGACGGGGAACTCTGGAAACACCATATATTTT,CASSFSTGNSGNTIYF
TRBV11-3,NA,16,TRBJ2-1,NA,TGTGCCAGCAGACCCAGAGCCAGGGAAAGTCACAATGAGCAGTTCTTC,CASRPRARESHNEQFF
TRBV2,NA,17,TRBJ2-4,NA,TGTGCCAGCAGTGAAGTAGGGGAGAGTTCGCGCGGAAACATTCAGTACTTC,CASSEVGESSRGNIQYF
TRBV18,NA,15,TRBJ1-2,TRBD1,TGTGCCAGCTCGACTGGACAGGGGCGAGACTATGGCTACACCTTC,CASSTGQGRDYGYTF
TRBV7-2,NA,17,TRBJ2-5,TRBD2,TGTGCCAGCAGCTTAGACCATACTAGCGGGAGACGGGAGACCCAGTACTTC,CASSLDHTSGRRETQYF
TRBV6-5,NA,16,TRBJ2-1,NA,TGTGCCAGCAGTTCGAACTTCATGAGCTCCTACAATGAGCAGTTCTTC,CASSSNFMSSYNEQFF
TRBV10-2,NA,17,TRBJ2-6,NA,TGCGCCAGCAGTGACACCATACTTATCTCTGGGGCCAACGTCCTGACTTTC,CASSDTILISGANVLTF
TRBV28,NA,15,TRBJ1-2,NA,TGTGCCAGCAGTTTTGCGGGGAGATATAACTATGGCTACACCTTC,CASSFAGRYNYGYTF
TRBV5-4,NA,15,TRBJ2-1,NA,TGTGCCAGCAGCTTAGGAGGGAGCTCCTACAATGAGCAGTTCTTC,CASSLGGSSYNEQFF
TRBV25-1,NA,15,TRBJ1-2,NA,TGTGCCAGCAGTGAATATGGACGGACGAGCTATGGCTACACCTTC,CASSEYGRTSYGYTF
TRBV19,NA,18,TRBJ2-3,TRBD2,TGTGCCAGTAGTATAGTGGTGACTAGCGGAGGTACCACAGATACGCAGTATTTT,CASSIVVTSGGTTDTQYF
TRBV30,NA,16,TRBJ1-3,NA,TGTGCCTGGAGTGCGAATAAACTCTCCTCTGGAAACACCATATATTTT,CAWSANKLSSGNTIYF
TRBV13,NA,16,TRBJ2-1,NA,TGTGCCAGCAGCAGCCTTGGGGTTATCGAGAGGGAGGAGCAGTTCTTC,CASSSLGVIEREEQFF
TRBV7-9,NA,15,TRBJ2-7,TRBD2,TGTGCCAGCAGCTCCGGGACTAGCGCTGACTACGAGCAGTACTTC,CASSSGTSADYEQYF
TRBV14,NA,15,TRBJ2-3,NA,TGTGCCAGCAGCCTAGCCGGGAGCGGGTGGGATACGCAGTATTTT,CASSLAGSGWDTQYF
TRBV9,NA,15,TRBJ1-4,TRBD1,TGTGCCAGCAGCGTAGGCCCAGACAGGGGTGAAAAACTGTTTTTT,CASSVGPDRGEKLFF
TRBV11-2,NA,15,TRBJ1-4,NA,TGTGCCAGCAGCCCCGTAAAAGGGTCGGATGAAAAACTGTTTTTT,CASSPVKGSDEKLFF
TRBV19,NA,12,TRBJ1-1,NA,TGTGCCAGTAGTATAGGTGGAGATGAAGCTTTCTTT,CASSIGGDEAFF
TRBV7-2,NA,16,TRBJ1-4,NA,TGTGCCAGCACCTCCCGCAAGGGTACAACTAATGAAAAACTGTTTTTT,CASTSRKGTTNEKLFF
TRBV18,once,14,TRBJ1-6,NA,TGTGCCAGCTCAGGGGGCCGCGATAATTCACCCCTCCACTTT,CASSGGRDNSPLHF
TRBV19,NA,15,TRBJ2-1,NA,TGTGCCAGTAGTTCCCGAGGGACCTTGAACAATGAGCAGTTCTTC,CASSSRGTLNNEQFF
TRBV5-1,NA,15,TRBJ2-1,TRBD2,TGCGCCAGCAGCTTGGGGACTAGCGGGTACAATGAGCAGTTCTTC,CASSLGTSGYNEQFF
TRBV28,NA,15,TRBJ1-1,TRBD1,TGTGCCAGCAGAACGGGAGGGGGCTTGGGCACTGAAGCTTTCTTT,CASRTGGGLGTEAFF
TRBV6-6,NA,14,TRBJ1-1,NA,TGTGCCAGCAATACAGCACCTCCGAACACTGAAGCTTTCTTT,CASNTAPPNTEAFF
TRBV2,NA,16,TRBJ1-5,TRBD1,TGTGCCAGCGTAACTTCCGGGACAGATAGCAATCAGCCCCAGCATTTT,CASVTSGTDSNQPQHF
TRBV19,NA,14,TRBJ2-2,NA,TGTGCCAGTATCGGGGCCCGTGGCACCGGGGAGCTGTTTTTT,CASIGARGTGELFF
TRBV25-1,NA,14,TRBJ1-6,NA,TGTGCCAGCAGTGAGCGGGCTTGGAATTCACCCCTCCACTTT,CASSERAWNSPLHF
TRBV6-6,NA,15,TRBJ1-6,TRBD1,TGTGCCAGCAGTCGACAGGGGGCTGATAATTCACCCCTCCACTTT,CASSRQGADNSPLHF